One sample yielded the 7 T cell receptor beta chains listed below, sequenced in a study of OX40 agonist ivuxolimab in advanced cancers. TCRdb's table, derived via immunoSEQ multiplex PCR, lists solely in-frame clones and lacks some. The sample carries roughly 69,000 clones, under 95% recorded once. The sequences come from CD4+ or CD8+ T cells sorted from blood, collected in a trial of the OX40 agonist ivuxolimab. All receptors derive from an adult with an advanced solid tumor such as melanoma, head and neck, liver or kidney cancer.

For the CDR3, the DNA is TGCGCCAGCAGCGGGAGGGAAGGGACTAATGAAAAACTGTTTTTT. Its translation is CASSGREGTNEKLFF. The chain has TRBV5-1 and TRBJ1-4; no reliable D call. CDR3 length: 15 residues. Looked up from germline, CDR1 is SGHRS and CDR2 is YFSETQ. V lost 4 bases to trimming and J lost 2 bases, with 12 bases between them.

This chain connects TRBV6-5 to TRBJ1-2; 7 bases agree with TRBD1. Germline CDR1 is MNHEY and CDR2 is SVGAGI. The CDR3 has 15 residues. After removal of 2 bases from V and 5 bases from J, the junction contained 8 bases not matched to a gene. CDR3 sequence reads: CASSYDTTGLYGYTF. The CDR3 region has the DNA TGTGCCAGCAGTTACGATACGACAGGGCTATATGGCTACACCTTC.

The CDR3, as DNA: TGTGCCTGGCTCCCTCTAGCGGGAGCCCAAGAGACCCAGTACTTC. It translates to CAWLPLAGAQETQYF. The V gene is TRBV30, the J gene TRBJ2-5; 10 nucleotides match TRBD2. The junction had 7 bases not matched to a gene; V was cut back by 5 bases and J by 1 base. Germline V gene sequence: CDR1 GTSNPN, CDR2 SVGIG (reference sequence). The CDR3 spans 15 residues.

The chain carries TRBV19 and TRBJ2-7; 8 bases fit TRBD2. Germline trimming cut 6 bases from V and 2 bases from J; bases unmatched to any gene: 9. Germline assignment: CDR1 LNHDA and CDR2 SQIVND (reference sequence). This CDR3 contains 15 residues. CDR3 DNA sequence: TGTGCCAGTAGCAGACGATCGGGACTAGCCTACGAGCAGTACTTC. Encoded protein: CASSRRSGLAYEQYF.

The V call is TRBV15, the J call TRBJ2-1; TRBD1 aligns across 8 bases. V was pared by 1 base and J by 4 bases, with 9 bases of the junction left unmatched. CDR3 length: 17 residues. Looked up from germline, CDR1 is LNHNV and CDR2 is YYDKDF (reference sequence). As DNA, the CDR3 is TGTGCCACCAGCAGAGGTTTTCCCGGACAGGGATACAATGAGCAGTTCTTC. It yields the protein CATSRGFPGQGYNEQFF.

This clone was found a few times. The chain joins TRBV27 to TRBJ2-7; 9 nucleotides agree with TRBD2. The CDR3 consists of 15 residues. Germline V CDR1 and CDR2: MNHEY, SMNVEV (reference sequence). Trimming cost V 6 bases and J 4 bases; bases outside gene matches: 10. CDR3 in DNA: TGTGCCAGCAGCCGGTTCGGGACTAGCCTGTACGAGCAGTACTTC. Residues: CASSRFGTSLYEQYF.

J is TRBJ2-7 and V is TRBV5-1; the match to TRBD1 covers 10 bases. Germline CDR1 and CDR2: SGHRS and YFSETQ. Trimming took 0 bases from V and 5 from J; bases not matched to a gene: 5. The CDR3 is 15 residues long. The CDR3 sequence is CASSLEGTGVNEQYF. CDR3 coding DNA: TGCGCCAGCAGCTTGGAGGGGACAGGGGTCAACGAGCAGTACTTC.